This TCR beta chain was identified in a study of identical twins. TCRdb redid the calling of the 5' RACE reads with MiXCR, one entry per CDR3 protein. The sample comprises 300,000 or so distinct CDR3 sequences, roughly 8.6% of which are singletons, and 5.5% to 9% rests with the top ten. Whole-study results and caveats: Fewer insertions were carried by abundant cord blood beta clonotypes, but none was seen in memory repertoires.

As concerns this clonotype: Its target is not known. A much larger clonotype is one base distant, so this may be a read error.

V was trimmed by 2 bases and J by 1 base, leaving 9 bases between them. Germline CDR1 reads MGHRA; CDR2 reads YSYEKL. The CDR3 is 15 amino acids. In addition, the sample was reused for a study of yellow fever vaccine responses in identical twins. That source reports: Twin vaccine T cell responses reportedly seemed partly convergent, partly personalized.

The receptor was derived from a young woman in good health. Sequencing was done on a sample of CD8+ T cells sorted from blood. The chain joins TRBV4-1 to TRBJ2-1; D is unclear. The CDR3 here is CASSQLQLSYNEQFF. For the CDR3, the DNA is TGCGCCAGCAGCCAACTCCAACTGTCCTACAATGAGCAGTTCTTC.